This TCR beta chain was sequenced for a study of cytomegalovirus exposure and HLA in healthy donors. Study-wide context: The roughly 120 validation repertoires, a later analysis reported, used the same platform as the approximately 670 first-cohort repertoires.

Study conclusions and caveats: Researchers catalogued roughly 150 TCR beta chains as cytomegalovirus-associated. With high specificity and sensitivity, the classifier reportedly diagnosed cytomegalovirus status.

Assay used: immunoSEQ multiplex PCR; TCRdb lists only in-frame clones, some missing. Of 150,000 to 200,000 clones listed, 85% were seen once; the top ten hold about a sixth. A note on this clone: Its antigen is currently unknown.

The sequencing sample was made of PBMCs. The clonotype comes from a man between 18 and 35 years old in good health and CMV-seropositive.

This CDR3 is CASSSTGSYEQYF. The CDR3 region has the DNA TGCGCCAGCAGCTCGACAGGTTCCTACGAGCAGTACTTC. V is TRBV5-1 and J is TRBJ2-7; D may be TRBD1 (6 bases). V gave up 3 bases and J gave up 1 base, with 8 bases separating them. This CDR3 has 13 amino acids. Germline CDR1 SGHRS, CDR2 YFSETQ.